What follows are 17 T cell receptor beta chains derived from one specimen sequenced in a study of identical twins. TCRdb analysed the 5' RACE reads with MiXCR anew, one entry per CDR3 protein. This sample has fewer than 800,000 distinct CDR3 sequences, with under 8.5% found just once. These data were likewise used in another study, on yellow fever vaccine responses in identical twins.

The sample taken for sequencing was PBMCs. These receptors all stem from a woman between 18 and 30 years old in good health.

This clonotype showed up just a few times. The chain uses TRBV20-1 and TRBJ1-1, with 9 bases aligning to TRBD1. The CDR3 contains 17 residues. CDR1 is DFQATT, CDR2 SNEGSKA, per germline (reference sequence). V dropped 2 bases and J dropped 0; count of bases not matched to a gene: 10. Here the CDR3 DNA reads TGCAGTGCTAGATTTCTGCCGGGACAGGGAATGAACACTGAAGCTTTCTTT. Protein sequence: CSARFLPGQGMNTEAFF.

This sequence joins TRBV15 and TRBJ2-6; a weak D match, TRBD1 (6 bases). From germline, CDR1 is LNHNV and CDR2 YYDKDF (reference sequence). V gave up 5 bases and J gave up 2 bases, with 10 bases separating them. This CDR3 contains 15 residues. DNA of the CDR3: TGTGCCACCAGCGGGGGACATACTGGGGCCAACGTCCTGACTTTC. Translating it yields CATSGGHTGANVLTF.

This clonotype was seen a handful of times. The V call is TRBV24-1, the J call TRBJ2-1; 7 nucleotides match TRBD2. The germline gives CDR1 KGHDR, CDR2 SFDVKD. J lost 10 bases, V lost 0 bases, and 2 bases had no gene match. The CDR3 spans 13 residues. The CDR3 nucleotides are TGTGCCACCAGTGATTTGCTGGGGGGGGAGCAGTTCTTC. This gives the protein CATSDLLGGEQFF.

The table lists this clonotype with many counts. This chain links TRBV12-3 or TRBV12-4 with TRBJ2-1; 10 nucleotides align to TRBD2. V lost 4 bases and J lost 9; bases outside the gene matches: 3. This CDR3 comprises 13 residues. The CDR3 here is CASSSSGRTEQFF. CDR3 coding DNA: TGTGCCAGCAGTTCTAGCGGGAGAACTGAGCAGTTCTTC.

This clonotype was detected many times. For the CDR3, the DNA is TGCGCCAGCAGCCAAGTCCCGAAGGAGACCCAGTACTTC. The encoded protein is CASSQVPKETQYF. This sequence joins TRBV4-1 and TRBJ2-5, with D unresolved. This CDR3 contains 13 residues. Deletions cut 1 base from V and 5 bases from J, with 8 bases between. Germline V gene sequence: CDR1 MGHRA, CDR2 YSYEKL.

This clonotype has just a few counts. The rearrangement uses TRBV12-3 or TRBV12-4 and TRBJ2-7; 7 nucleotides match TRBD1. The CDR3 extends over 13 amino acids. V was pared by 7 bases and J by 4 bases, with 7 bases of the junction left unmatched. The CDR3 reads CASTRTGGYEQYF. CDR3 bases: TGTGCCAGCACCAGGACAGGCGGATACGAGCAGTACTTC.

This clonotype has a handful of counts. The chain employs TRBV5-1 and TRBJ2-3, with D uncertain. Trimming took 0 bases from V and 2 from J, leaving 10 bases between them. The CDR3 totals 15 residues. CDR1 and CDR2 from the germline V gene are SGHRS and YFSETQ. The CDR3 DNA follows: TGCGCCAGCAGCTTGGTAATCGGTACCACAGATACGCAGTATTTT. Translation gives CASSLVIGTTDTQYF.

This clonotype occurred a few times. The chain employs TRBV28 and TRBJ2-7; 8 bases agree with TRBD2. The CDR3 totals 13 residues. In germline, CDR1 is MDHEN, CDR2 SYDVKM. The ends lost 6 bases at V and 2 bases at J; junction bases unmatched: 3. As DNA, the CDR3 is TGTGCCAGCAGATCGGGAGGGACCTACGAGCAGTACTTC. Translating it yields CASRSGGTYEQYF.

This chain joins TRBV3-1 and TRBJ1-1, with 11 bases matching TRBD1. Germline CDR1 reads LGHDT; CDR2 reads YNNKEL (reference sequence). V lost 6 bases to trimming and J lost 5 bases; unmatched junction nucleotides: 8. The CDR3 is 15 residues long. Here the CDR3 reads CASRGTGGLRTEAFF. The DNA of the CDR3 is TGTGCCAGCAGAGGGACAGGGGGATTGAGGACTGAAGCTTTCTTT.

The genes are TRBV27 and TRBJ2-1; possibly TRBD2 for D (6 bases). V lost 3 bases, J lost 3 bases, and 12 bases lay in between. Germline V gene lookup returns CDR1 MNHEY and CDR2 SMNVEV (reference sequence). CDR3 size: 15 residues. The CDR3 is CASSLDYTIYNEQFF. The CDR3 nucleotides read TGTGCCAGCAGTTTGGACTATACTATCTACAATGAGCAGTTCTTC.

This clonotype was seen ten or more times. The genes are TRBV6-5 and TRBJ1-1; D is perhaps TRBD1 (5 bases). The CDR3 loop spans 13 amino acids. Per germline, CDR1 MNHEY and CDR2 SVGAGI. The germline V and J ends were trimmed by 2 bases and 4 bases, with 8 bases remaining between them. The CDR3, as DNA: TGTGCCAGCAGTTACGATGGGACCACTGAAGCTTTCTTT. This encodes CASSYDGTTEAFF.

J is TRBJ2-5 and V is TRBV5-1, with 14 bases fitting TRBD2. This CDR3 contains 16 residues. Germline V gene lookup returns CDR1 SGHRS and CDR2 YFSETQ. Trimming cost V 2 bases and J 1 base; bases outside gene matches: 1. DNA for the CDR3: TGCGCCAGCAGCTTAGGGACTAGCGGGAGCCAAGAGACCCAGTACTTC. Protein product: CASSLGTSGSQETQYF.

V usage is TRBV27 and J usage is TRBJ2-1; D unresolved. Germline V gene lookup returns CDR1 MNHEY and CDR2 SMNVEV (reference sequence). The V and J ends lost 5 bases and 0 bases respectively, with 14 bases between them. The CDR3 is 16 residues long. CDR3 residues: CASSPTPLSSYNEQFF. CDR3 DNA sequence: TGTGCCAGCAGTCCGACCCCTTTGAGCTCCTACAATGAGCAGTTCTTC.

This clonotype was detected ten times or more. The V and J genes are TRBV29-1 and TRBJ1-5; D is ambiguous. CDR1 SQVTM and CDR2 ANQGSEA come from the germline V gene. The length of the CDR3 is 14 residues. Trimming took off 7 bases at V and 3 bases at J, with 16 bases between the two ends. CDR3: CSGGTMAPNQPQHF. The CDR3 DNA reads TGCAGCGGCGGCACAATGGCCCCCAATCAGCCCCAGCATTTT.

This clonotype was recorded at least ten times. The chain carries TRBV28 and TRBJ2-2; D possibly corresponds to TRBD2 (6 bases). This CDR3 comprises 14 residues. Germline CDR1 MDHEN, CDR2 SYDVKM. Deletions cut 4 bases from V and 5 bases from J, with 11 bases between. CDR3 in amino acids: CASSYGRLTGELFF. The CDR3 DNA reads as TGTGCCAGCAGTTACGGGAGACTTACCGGGGAGCTGTTTTTT.

CDR3 in amino acids: CASRIGGPGTDTQYF. CDR3 sequence (DNA): TGTGCCAGCAGAATAGGGGGGCCGGGCACAGATACGCAGTATTTT. The chain combines TRBV12-3 or TRBV12-4 with TRBJ2-3; D may match TRBD1 or TRBD2 (6 bases each). V lost 6 bases and J lost 1, with 14 bases in between. This CDR3 has 15 residues.

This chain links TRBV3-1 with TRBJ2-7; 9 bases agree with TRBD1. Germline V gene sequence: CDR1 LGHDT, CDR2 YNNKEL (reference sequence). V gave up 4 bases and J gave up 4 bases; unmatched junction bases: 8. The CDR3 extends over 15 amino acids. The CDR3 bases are TGTGCCAGCAGCCGTGAGGGGACAGGGTTTTACGAGCAGTACTTC. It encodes CASSREGTGFYEQYF.